This T cell receptor beta chain was documented in a study of blood T cell repertoires in COVID-19. Overall study context: T cells, B-cell-depleted T cells, or PBMCs supplied cDNA or gDNA.

Trimming pared 4 bases from V and 8 bases from J, leaving 12 bases between. The CDR3 consists of 13 residues. Germline CDR1 and CDR2: LNHDA and SQIVND (reference sequence). Authors' data handling: Amplification of reference gene primers provided the estimated nucleated cell counts. Assay used: immunoSEQ multiplex PCR; TCRdb lists only in-frame clones, some missing. V and J calls and clone size follow that table, whereas D and trimming were derived from the DNA. The sample records about 55,000 clones, approximately 92% being singletons. This TCR was sampled from a human donor with active COVID-19. The donor label of this sample is uncertain. V usage is TRBV19 and J usage is TRBJ2-4, with D perhaps matching TRBD2 (6 bases). The sequenced material came from peripheral blood. The DNA for the CDR3 is TGTGCCAGTAGTACGGAGGGCATTGACATTCAGTACTTC. Protein: CASSTEGIDIQYF.